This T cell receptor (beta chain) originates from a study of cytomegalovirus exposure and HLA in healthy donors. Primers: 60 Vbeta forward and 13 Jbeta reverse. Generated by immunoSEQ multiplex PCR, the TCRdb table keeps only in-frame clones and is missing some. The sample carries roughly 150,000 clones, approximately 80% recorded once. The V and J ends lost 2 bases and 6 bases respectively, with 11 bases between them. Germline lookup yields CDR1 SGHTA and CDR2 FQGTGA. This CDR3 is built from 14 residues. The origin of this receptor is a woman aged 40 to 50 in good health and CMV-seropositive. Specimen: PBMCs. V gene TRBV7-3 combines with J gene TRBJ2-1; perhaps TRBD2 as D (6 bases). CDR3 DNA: TGTGCCAGCAGCTTATCCGGGGGATCCAATGAGCAGTTCTTC. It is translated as CASSLSGGSNEQFF.